Listed below are T cell receptor beta chains from one sample, sequenced in a study of metastatic and nonmetastatic thyroid tumors. From the PCR reads, TCRdb re-called clones with MiXCR. The data hold roughly 59,000 clones, with roughly 15% observed a single time. Sequenced: blood. These receptors all come from a male donor with papillary thyroid cancer or a benign thyroid nodule (not recorded which). Some clones in this sample may be carry-over from other donors' samples. Each CDR3 is given with its conserved first and last residue. The order of the fields is J gene, V gene, D gene, clone size, CDR3 DNA, CDR3 protein. The D gene is left open where the match is weak. Only some rows state a clone size, as once, few, many or a class for expanded clones.

TRBJ2-5	TRBV27	-	many	TGTGCCTCGGGGCAGGGAACGGGCGAGACCCAGTACTTC	CASGQGTGETQYF
TRBJ2-3	TRBV20-1	TRBD2	-	TGCAGTGCGTTGGGGACTAGCGGGAGAGATACGCAGTATTTT	CSALGTSGRDTQYF
TRBJ2-2	TRBV6-1	TRBD1	few	TGTGCCAGCAGTCGCACAGGGGAAGTCACCGGGGAGCTGTTTTTT	CASSRTGEVTGELFF
TRBJ2-6	TRBV19	-	many	TGTGCCAGTACGACAGTACCCTCTGGGGCCAACGTCCTGACTTTC	CASTTVPSGANVLTF
TRBJ2-3	TRBV4-1	-	many	TGCGCCAGCAGCCCGAACGTGGTTCATATCGATACGCAGTATTTT	CASSPNVVHIDTQYF
TRBJ1-2	TRBV20-1	TRBD1	once	TGCAGTGCTAGCCGAAGGGACAGGCTTAATACCTTC	CSASRRDRLNTF
TRBJ2-3	TRBV12-3/TRBV12-4	-	few	TGTGCCAGCGCCCTGTGGAGTGGCACAGATACGCAGTATTTT	CASALWSGTDTQYF
TRBJ1-5	TRBV5-1	TRBD1	once	TGCGCCAGCAGCTTGGACAGGGGGAATCAGCCCCAGCATTTT	CASSLDRGNQPQHF
TRBJ2-3	TRBV5-1	-	few	TGCGCCAGCAGCTTGACAGCACCGACTAGGAACCCACCAGATACGCAGTATTTT	CASSLTAPTRNPPDTQYF
TRBJ2-5	TRBV12-3/TRBV12-4	-	many	TGTGCCAGCAGTTTCGCCCCGTACGGGGCCCAAGAGACCCAGTACTTC	CASSFAPYGAQETQYF
TRBJ1-2	TRBV7-2	-	many	TGTGCCAGCAGCTTACGACAGGTGGTCTATGGCTACACCTTC	CASSLRQVVYGYTF
TRBJ2-2	TRBV7-2	-	once	TGTGCCAGCAGCTTAACCAGGGACAAAGGGGAGCTGTTTTTT	CASSLTRDKGELFF
TRBJ2-1	TRBV20-1	-	-	TGCAGTCTACTCCGCTCCTACGGCATCAATGAGCAGTTCTTC	CSLLRSYGINEQFF
TRBJ2-3	TRBV18	-	-	TGTGCCAGCTCACTCCGGGTCAAGGCTACTCCTAGCACAGATACGCAGTATTTT	CASSLRVKATPSTDTQYF
TRBJ2-1	TRBV20-1	-	many	TGCAGTGCTAGAAAAATGAACAATGAGCAGTTCTTC	CSARKMNNEQFF
TRBJ1-4	TRBV5-4	-	few	TGTGCCAGCAGCTTGGGACCGGGGACCCACGAAAAACTGTTTTTT	CASSLGPGTHEKLFF
TRBJ1-1	TRBV30	TRBD1	many	TGTGCCTGGATGAATCCCGGGACAGGGGTTATGGGAGCTTTCTTT	CAWMNPGTGVMGAFF
TRBJ2-3	TRBV6-1	-	few	TGTGCCGGCAGGGACGCGGAGCGGGTGATCACAGATACGCAGTATTTT	CAGRDAERVITDTQYF
TRBJ2-6	TRBV19	TRBD1	-	TGTGCCAGTAGTAGTCGATTGGGACAGGGAAATTCTGGGGCCAACGTCCTGACTTTC	CASSSRLGQGNSGANVLTF
TRBJ2-4	TRBV12-3/TRBV12-4	TRBD2	many	TGTGCCAGCAGCCCAACTAAACCGGGACTAGCGACTTCCAAAAACATTCAGTACTTC	CASSPTKPGLATSKNIQYF
TRBJ1-4	TRBV19	-	many	TGTGCCAGTAGAGGACGGCGTAATGAAAAACTGTTTTTT	CASRGRRNEKLFF
TRBJ1-1	TRBV20-1	TRBD1	many	TGCAGTGCTAACCCCGGGACAGCAAGAGGAGAAGCTTTCTTT	CSANPGTARGEAFF
TRBJ1-1	TRBV3-1	TRBD1	many	TGTGCCAGCAGCCTCAGACAGGGGAAAGGTGAAGCTTTCTTT	CASSLRQGKGEAFF
TRBJ2-3	TRBV18	-	many	TGTGCCAGCTCACCAAGACAGCACGAGAGCACAGATACGCAGTATTTT	CASSPRQHESTDTQYF
TRBJ2-7	TRBV6-1	-	-	TGTGCCAGCAGCCCCCGGAGTTTCTACGAGCAGTACTTC	CASSPRSFYEQYF
TRBJ2-1	TRBV6-4	-	many	TGTGCCAGCAGTGCCGGGACATCACCCGGTGGTGAGCAGTTCTTC	CASSAGTSPGGEQFF
TRBJ2-2	TRBV7-9	TRBD1	many	TGTGCCAGCAGCTGGACAGGGAACACCGGGGAGCTGTTTTTT	CASSWTGNTGELFF
TRBJ2-7	TRBV7-3	-	once	TGTGCCAGCAGCCCGGAGAGCTCCTACGAGCAGTACTTC	CASSPESSYEQYF
TRBJ1-1	TRBV6-4	-	many	TGTGCCAGCATTTTATCCACTGAAGCTTTCTTT	CASILSTEAFF
TRBJ2-2	TRBV7-8	TRBD1	many	TGTGCCAGCGGGACAGGGGTGACCGGGGAGCTGTTTTTT	CASGTGVTGELFF
TRBJ2-3	TRBV9	-	many	TGTGCCAGCAGCGCGAACTTAGGGGGAGATACGCAGTATTTT	CASSANLGGDTQYF
TRBJ1-1	TRBV5-5	TRBD1	many	TGTGCCAGCAGCCAGGACAGGTTCGCGGCTTTCTTT	CASSQDRFAAFF
TRBJ1-3	TRBV20-1	-	-	TGCAGTGCTACCCCCACCTCTCTTGAGTCTGGAAACACCATATATTTT	CSATPTSLESGNTIYF
TRBJ1-5	TRBV28	-	-	TGTGCCAGCAGTTTATGGTCCGGGTTAACTAGCAATCAGCCCCAGCATTTT	CASSLWSGLTSNQPQHF
TRBJ2-4	TRBV28	TRBD1	many	TGTGCCAGCGCGGGACAGGGGGTCCTAGCCAAAAACATTCAGTACTTC	CASAGQGVLAKNIQYF
TRBJ1-6	TRBV5-4	-	many	TGTGCCAGCAGCTTCAGGAGCTCCTATAATTCACCCCTCCACTTT	CASSFRSSYNSPLHF
TRBJ1-1	TRBV7-3	TRBD1	many	TGTGCCAGCAGCTCACGTGGAGGACAGGGACACACTGAAGCTTTCTTT	CASSSRGGQGHTEAFF
TRBJ2-5	TRBV7-8	-	many	TGTGCCAGCAGCTTAAGGGGCCAAGAGACCCAGTACTTC	CASSLRGQETQYF
TRBJ2-3	TRBV5-1	-	many	TGCGCCAGCAGCTTGGCGGCCAGTACGGGCACAGATACGCAGTATTTT	CASSLAASTGTDTQYF
TRBJ2-6	TRBV20-1	TRBD1	many	TGCAGTGCGCCGACAGGGAGCTTCCCTGGGGCCAACGTCCTGACTTTC	CSAPTGSFPGANVLTF
TRBJ2-7	TRBV28	TRBD1	-	TGTGCCAGCAGGGCTGGGACAGGGAACGTAGGCGAGCAGTACTTC	CASRAGTGNVGEQYF
TRBJ2-5	TRBV11-2	-	many	TGTGCCAGCAGCACCGGACACGGTCTGGGTCCCGGGGAGACCCAGTACTTC	CASSTGHGLGPGETQYF
TRBJ2-7	TRBV9	-	-	TGTGCCAGCAGCGGTCTGGGCGCATACGAGCAGTACTTC	CASSGLGAYEQYF
TRBJ2-3	TRBV9	-	many	TGTGCCAGCAGCCCCAGCGGGACAGGCAGAGATACGCAGTATTTT	CASSPSGTGRDTQYF
TRBJ1-1	TRBV9	-	many	TGTGCCAGCGGAGCTGGGGCGTTGAACACTGAAGCTTTCTTT	CASGAGALNTEAFF
TRBJ1-2	TRBV29-1	-	many	TGCAGCGTTGGAGAAGGGGGAAGCTATGGCTACACCTTC	CSVGEGGSYGYTF
TRBJ2-1	TRBV6-1	-	medium-sized	TGTGCCAGCAGTGAATCTGGCGGAAACTACAATGAGCAGTTCTTC	CASSESGGNYNEQFF
TRBJ2-1	TRBV5-1	TRBD2	many	TGCGCCAGCAGCTTGGCCTCTACTAGCGGGAGCTCCTACAATGAGCAGTTCTTC	CASSLASTSGSSYNEQFF
TRBJ1-1	TRBV12-3/TRBV12-4	TRBD1	many	TGTGCCAGCAGTTCCTACCTCCAGGGGGGAAACACTGAAGCTTTCTTT	CASSSYLQGGNTEAFF
TRBJ2-5	TRBV12-3/TRBV12-4	-	many	TGTGCCAGCAGTTTGGCGCAGGGGGGCGGTGAGACCCAGTACTTC	CASSLAQGGGETQYF
TRBJ2-2	TRBV2	-	-	TGTGCCAGCAGTGAAGCGCTTAGTTCTGTATCGGGGGAGCTGTTTTTT	CASSEALSSVSGELFF
TRBJ2-7	TRBV12-3/TRBV12-4	-	few	TGTGCCAGCAGCCCGGACCCCCGGTCCTACGATCATTACTTC	CASSPDPRSYDHYF
TRBJ2-1	TRBV7-2	-	many	TGTGCCAGCAGCTTAGCGTCGATAGGCGGGATTTTTAATGAGCAGTTCTTC	CASSLASIGGIFNEQFF
TRBJ1-5	TRBV28	-	few	TGTGCCAGCAGTTTACCCGAAGGACAGTGGTTGATCAATCAGCCCCAGCATTTT	CASSLPEGQWLINQPQHF
TRBJ2-1	TRBV5-1	TRBD2	many	TGCGCCAGCAGCTTGGGGCTAGCGGGAGGAAATGAGCAGTTCTTC	CASSLGLAGGNEQFF